The next 5 T cell receptor beta chains were all read from a single sample in a study of blood T cell repertoires in COVID-19. The table came from immunoSEQ multiplex PCR; TCRdb's copy has only in-frame clones and leaves some out. Here the sample spans approximately 140,000 clones, roughly 80% being singletons. The sample comprised PBMCs or T cells enriched from blood (not recorded which). The receptor source for this set is a man aged 40-49 years with acute COVID-19.

The chain combines TRBV5-1 with TRBJ2-7; weak D call: TRBD2 (5 bases). Germline lookup yields CDR1 SGHRS and CDR2 YFSETQ. Trimming pared 4 bases from V and 6 bases from J, leaving 17 bases between. The CDR3 runs to 14 residues. The CDR3 reads CASSPKSGSSEQYF. In DNA form, the CDR3 reads TGCGCCAGCAGCCCAAAGTCGGGGTCCAGCGAGCAGTACTTC.

The CDR3, as DNA: TGCGCCAGCAGTATGGGCCCGCATGAAAAACTGTTTTTT. It specifies CASSMGPHEKLFF. The chain links TRBV10-2 to TRBJ1-4; D gene ambiguous. The CDR3 is 13 amino acids. Per the germline V gene, CDR1 is WSHSY and CDR2 is SAAADI. V was trimmed by 5 bases and J by 6 bases, leaving 10 bases between them.

The V call is TRBV7-9, the J call TRBJ2-1, with TRBD2 matching over 8 bases. Trimming removed 5 bases from V and 3 bases from J; junction bases left unmatched: 6. The CDR3 is 15 residues long. Germline lookup yields CDR1 SEHNR and CDR2 FQNEAQ (reference sequence). DNA of the CDR3: TGTGCCAGCAGCGGCGGGGGGCCCCTCTACAATGAGCAGTTCTTC. Translated, it gives CASSGGGPLYNEQFF.

The chain links TRBV10-2 to TRBJ1-5, with a weak D call TRBD1 (5 bases). This CDR3 comprises 14 residues. Germline V lookup: CDR1 WSHSY, CDR2 SAAADI. The V end was cut by 8 bases, the J end by 3 bases, with 14 bases between. The CDR3 DNA is TGCGCCAGCGAGGCAGGGAACGACAATCAGCCCCAGCATTTT. Its translation is CASEAGNDNQPQHF.

V is TRBV24-1 and J is TRBJ2-3; 13 bases line up with TRBD2. J was trimmed by 4 bases and V by 1 base; bases with no gene match: 1. CDR1 is KGHDR and CDR2 is SFDVKD in the germline V gene. This CDR3 comprises 16 residues. The CDR3 DNA reads TGTGCCACCAGTGATTTTACTAGCGGGAGGGCAGATACGCAGTATTTT. This encodes CATSDFTSGRADTQYF.